The 8 T cell receptor beta chains below come from one sample, sequenced in a study of shared clonotypes between healthy human individuals. Assay: immunoSEQ multiplex PCR; the TCRdb copy retains only in-frame clones and omits some. The sample consists of approximately 500,000 clones, around 80% of them appearing once. The sample consisted of PBMCs. The receptors originated from a woman aged 35 to 49 in good health. Some clones in this sample may be carry-over from other donors' samples.

J is TRBJ1-1 and V is TRBV2; D is ambiguous. Trimming pared 4 bases from V and 3 bases from J, leaving 9 bases between. This CDR3 is built from 13 residues. CDR1 is SNHLY, CDR2 FYNNEI, per germline. The CDR3 spells CASSVDGYTEAFF. The CDR3 region has the DNA TGTGCCAGCAGTGTTGATGGCTACACTGAAGCTTTCTTT.

The chain couples TRBV7-2 to TRBJ1-1; D ambiguous. CDR3 length: 12 amino acids. V was shortened by 5 bases and J by 2 bases, with 6 bases between the two germline ends. Germline V CDR1 and CDR2: SGHTA, FQGNSA. CDR3 residues: CASSQVNTEAFF. The CDR3 DNA reads as TGTGCCAGCAGCCAAGTTAACACTGAAGCTTTCTTT.

The chain joins TRBV29-1 to TRBJ2-7; D is possibly TRBD1 (6 bases). The CDR3 has 12 residues. Germline V lookup: CDR1 SQVTM, CDR2 ANQGSEA. V was pared by 7 bases and J by 2 bases, with 12 bases between. The CDR3 coding sequence is TGCAGCGGGGGGACACTGCCCTACGAGCAGTACTTC. Protein sequence: CSGGTLPYEQYF.

V and J are TRBV6-4 and TRBJ2-3; D is possibly TRBD2 (6 bases). The germline CDR1 and CDR2 sequences are MRHNA and SNTAGT. V was pared by 5 bases and J by 0 bases, with 21 bases between. The CDR3 consists of 18 residues. The CDR3 protein is CASSRRDQKSYSTDTQYF. The CDR3 DNA reads TGTGCCAGCAGTAGGCGGGACCAGAAAAGTTATAGCACAGATACGCAGTATTTT.

This clone was seen many times. The J gene is TRBJ2-7, the V gene TRBV9, with no clear D. V was clipped by 0 bases and J by 2 bases, with 9 bases between them. Germline V lookup: CDR1 SGDLS, CDR2 YYNGEE. The length of the CDR3 is 14 residues. The DNA of the CDR3 is TGTGCCAGCAGCGTAGACGACAAAGCCTACGAGCAGTACTTC. This sequence encodes CASSVDDKAYEQYF.

The gene calls are TRBV10-2 and TRBJ2-2; D is unclear. The CDR3 has 13 amino acids. Germline lookup yields CDR1 WSHSY and CDR2 SAAADI. Trimming took 4 bases from V and 4 from J, leaving 7 bases between them. The CDR3 protein is CASSGHPTGELFF. The CDR3 nucleotides read TGCGCCAGCAGTGGACACCCCACCGGGGAGCTGTTTTTT.

Concerning this clone itself: This may be a read error, as it is one base from a much larger clone. V is TRBV4-2 and J is TRBJ1-1, with 8 nucleotides matching TRBD1. The CDR3 totals 16 residues. The germline V gene encodes CDR1 LGHNA and CDR2 YNFKEQ. The V gene end was trimmed by 4 bases and the J gene end by 3 bases; junction bases not matched to a gene: 10. The CDR3 DNA reads TGTGCCAGCAGCCCGCGGACAGGGATTGCGGACACTGAAGCTTTCTTT. This sequence encodes CASSPRTGIADTEAFF.

The V gene is TRBV9, the J gene TRBJ2-7, with unresolved D. V was clipped by 0 bases and J by 5 bases, with 9 bases between them. This CDR3 has 13 amino acids. Germline lookup yields CDR1 SGDLS and CDR2 YYNGEE. CDR3 in amino acids: CASSVEPPNEQYF. The CDR3 DNA follows: TGTGCCAGCAGCGTAGAACCGCCCAACGAGCAGTACTTC.